These T cell receptor beta chains were read from a single sample in a study of cytomegalovirus exposure and HLA in healthy donors. The data were produced by immunoSEQ multiplex PCR, yet TCRdb's version contains in-frame clones alone and is incomplete. The sample includes just over 80,000 clones. The sequenced material came from PBMCs. Every receptor here comes from a young woman in good health and CMV-seronegative. Both conserved end residues are part of each CDR3. The order of the fields is V gene, CDR3 length, D gene, J gene, CDR3 DNA, CDR3 protein. D genes are given only for firm matches.

TRBV5-1,14,NA,TRBJ2-7,TGCGCCAGCAGCCCAGCGGCCAGGGGTTACGAGCAGTACTTC,CASSPAARGYEQYF
TRBV30,15,TRBD2,TRBJ2-2,TGTGCCTGGAGTCACGGGGGGGCCACCACCGGGGAGCTGTTTTTT,CAWSHGGATTGELFF
TRBV18,15,TRBD1,TRBJ1-1,TGTGCCAGCTCACCACTTCCTGGACAGGGGCCTGAAGCTTTCTTT,CASSPLPGQGPEAFF
TRBV6-5,13,NA,TRBJ1-1,TGTGCCAGCAGTTACCATCGGGGTACTGAAGCTTTCTTT,CASSYHRGTEAFF
TRBV6-1,13,NA,TRBJ1-1,TGTGCCAGCAGTGAAAGGGGGAACCTTGAAGCTTTCTTT,CASSERGNLEAFF
TRBV6-5,14,TRBD1,TRBJ2-7,TGTGCCAGCAGCCCCGGGACAGGGGGAGGCGAGCAGTACTTC,CASSPGTGGGEQYF
TRBV10-2,15,TRBD2,TRBJ2-2,TGCGCCAGCGCCCCGACTAGCGGGGGCCTGGGGGAGCTGTTTTTT,CASAPTSGGLGELFF
TRBV11-2,17,TRBD2,TRBJ2-5,TGTGCCAGCAGCCCTCGGGGACTAGCGGGACTCCAAGAGACCCAGTACTTC,CASSPRGLAGLQETQYF
TRBV7-2,16,NA,TRBJ1-4,TGTGCCAGCAGCCTACGGACAGTTGCAACTAATGAAAAACTGTTTTTT,CASSLRTVATNEKLFF
TRBV7-9,15,TRBD2,TRBJ2-1,TGTGCCAGCAGCTCCAGCGGGGGCCTATACAATGAGCAGTTCTTC,CASSSSGGLYNEQFF
TRBV25-1,17,NA,TRBJ2-3,TGTGCCAGCAGTGTAAGGGATAGGGCGGGACCCACAGATACGCAGTATTTT,CASSVRDRAGPTDTQYF
TRBV5-1,14,TRBD2,TRBJ2-7,TGCGCCAGCAGCTTGGAAGGACTAGCAAGCGAGCAGTACTTC,CASSLEGLASEQYF
TRBV14,15,NA,TRBJ2-3,TGTGCCAGCAGCCAAGACGGGGGTGGCACAGATACGCAGTATTTT,CASSQDGGGTDTQYF